This paragraph covers one TCR beta chain sequence. The protocol was immunoSEQ multiplex PCR, while the TCRdb copy is restricted to in-frame clones and leaves out a portion. The sample holds some 130,000 clones, around nine tenths seen once. These data come from a study of control samples from healthy donors and cancer patients. Germline-derived CDR1 and CDR2 are SGDLS and YYNGEE. This CDR3 contains 15 residues. V lost 0 bases and J lost 0, with 7 bases in between. The TCR was taken from a man aged 30 to 39 in good health. The chain is built from TRBV9 and TRBJ2-1; the D is unclear. Specimen: blood. CDR3 nucleotide sequence: TGTGCCAGCAGCGTAGGCGTGAGCTCCTACAATGAGCAGTTCTTC. It specifies CASSVGVSSYNEQFF.